This T cell receptor (beta chain) was sequenced during a study of CD8+CD57+ T cells in acquired aplastic anemia. CDR3 length: 13 residues. Germline lookup yields CDR1 DFQATT and CDR2 SNEGSKA (reference sequence). J lost 5 bases, V lost 6 bases, and 8 bases had no gene match. The authors sequenced patients whose flow cytometry had shown CD8+CD57+ cell expansion. It was genomic DNA that served as the template for profiling TCR beta VDJ and CDR3. TCRdb independently ran MiXCR on the reads; one entry per CDR3 protein. Of hundreds of thousands of distinct CDR3 sequences in the sample, about 50% are singletons; the top ten hold 1.3%.

The J gene is TRBJ2-5, the V gene TRBV20-1; TRBD1 matches at 8 bases. The specimen was sorted CD4+, CD8+, or CD8+CD57+ T cells (not recorded which) from PBMCs. The clonotype originates from a human donor with aplastic anemia. The CDR3 loop is CSASSRQGETQYF. CDR3 DNA: TGCAGTGCCAGCAGTCGACAGGGGGAGACCCAGTACTTC.